Listed here are 7 T cell receptor beta chains from one sample, sequenced in a study of monozygotic twins with inflammatory bowel disease. Each CDR3 protein gets one entry in TCRdb, which reprocessed the 5' RACE reads and gives no DNA. Here the sample table reports over 350,000 distinct CDR3 sequences. Sequenced: blood. These receptors came from a human donor with ulcerative colitis or Crohn's disease, or a healthy co-twin of an affected twin (not recorded which).

V and J are TRBV7-2 and TRBJ2-4; the TCRdb D gene call, TRBD2, has no DNA to confirm it. Germline CDR1 is SGHTA and CDR2 is FQGNSA. The CDR3 spans 15 residues. The CDR3 spells CASSLRLAGKNIQYF.

The chain employs TRBV5-6 and TRBJ2-7; the D call from TCRdb, TRBD2, cannot be confirmed without DNA. Germline V CDR1 and CDR2: SGHDT, YYEEEE. The CDR3 consists of 17 residues. CDR3 loop: CASSWGLGSELPYEQYF.

V gene TRBV20-1 combines with J gene TRBJ2-1; there is no DNA to check the TCRdb D call of TRBD1. The CDR3 consists of 15 residues. The germline gives CDR1 DFQATT, CDR2 SNEGSKA (reference sequence). CDR3 region: CSAAGAGGNYNEQFF.

V usage is TRBV7-2 and J usage is TRBJ1-2; TCRdb lists TRBD1, though no DNA is available to test this call. In germline, CDR1 is SGHTA, CDR2 FQGNSA. The CDR3 totals 15 residues. Here the CDR3 reads CASSFRKGQVYGYTF.

V is TRBV7-2 and J is TRBJ1-4; the D call of TRBD1 rests on TCRdb alone, since no DNA is present to check it. CDR3 size: 15 residues. The germline V gene has CDR1 SGHTA and CDR2 FQGNSA. The CDR3 here is CASSLRGWTNEKLFF.

CDR3 loop: CASSFYTNTGELFF. The chain joins TRBV5-1 to TRBJ2-2. Germline V CDR1 and CDR2: SGHRS, YFSETQ. This CDR3 is built from 14 residues.

This sequence joins TRBV5-1 and TRBJ1-1; TCRdb outputs TRBD1, but without DNA this stays unchecked. CDR1 and CDR2 (germline): SGHRS, YFSETQ. This CDR3 has 14 residues. The CDR3 loop is CASSSQGSHTEAFF.